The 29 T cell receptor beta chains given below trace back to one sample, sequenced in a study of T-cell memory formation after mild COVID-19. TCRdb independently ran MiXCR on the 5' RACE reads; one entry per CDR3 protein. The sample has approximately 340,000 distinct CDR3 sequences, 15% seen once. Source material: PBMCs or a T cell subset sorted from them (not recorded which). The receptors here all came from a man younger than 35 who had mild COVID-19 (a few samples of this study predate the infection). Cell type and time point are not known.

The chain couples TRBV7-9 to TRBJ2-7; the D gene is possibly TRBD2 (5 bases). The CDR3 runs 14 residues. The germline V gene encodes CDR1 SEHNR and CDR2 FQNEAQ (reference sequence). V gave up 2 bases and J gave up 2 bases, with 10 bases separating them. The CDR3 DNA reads TGTGCCAGCAGCTTAACGGGATTTACCTACGAGCAGTACTTC. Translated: CASSLTGFTYEQYF. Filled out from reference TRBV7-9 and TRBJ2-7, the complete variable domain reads DTGVSQNPRHKITKRGQNVTFRCDPISEHNRLYWYRQTLGQGPEFLTYFQNEAQLEKSRLLSDRFSAERPKGSFSTLEIQRTEQGDSAMYLCASSLTGFTYEQYFGPGTRLTVT.

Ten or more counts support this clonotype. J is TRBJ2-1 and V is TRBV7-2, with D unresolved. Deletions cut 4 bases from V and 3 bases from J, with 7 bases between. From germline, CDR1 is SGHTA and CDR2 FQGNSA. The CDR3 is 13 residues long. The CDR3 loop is CASSSTHYNEQFF. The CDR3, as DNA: TGTGCCAGCAGCTCGACACACTACAATGAGCAGTTCTTC.

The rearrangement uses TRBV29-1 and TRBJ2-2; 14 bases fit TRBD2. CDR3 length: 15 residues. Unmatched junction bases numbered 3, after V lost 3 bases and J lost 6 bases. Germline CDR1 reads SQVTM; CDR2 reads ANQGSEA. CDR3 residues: CSVDGLAGGSGELFF. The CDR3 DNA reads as TGCAGCGTTGACGGACTAGCGGGGGGATCCGGGGAGCTGTTTTTT.

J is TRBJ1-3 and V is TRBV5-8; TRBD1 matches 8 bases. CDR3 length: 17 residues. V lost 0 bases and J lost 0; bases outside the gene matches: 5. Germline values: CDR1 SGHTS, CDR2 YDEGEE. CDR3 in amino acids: CASSLGQGAFSGNTIYF. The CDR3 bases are TGTGCCAGCAGCTTGGGGCAGGGGGCCTTCTCTGGAAACACCATATATTTT.

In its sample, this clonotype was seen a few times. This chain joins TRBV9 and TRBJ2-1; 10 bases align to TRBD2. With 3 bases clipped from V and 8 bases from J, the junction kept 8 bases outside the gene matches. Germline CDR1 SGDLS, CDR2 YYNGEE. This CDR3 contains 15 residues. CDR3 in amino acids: CASSGRERGGDEQFF. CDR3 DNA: TGTGCCAGCAGCGGCCGCGAGCGGGGGGGAGATGAGCAGTTCTTC.

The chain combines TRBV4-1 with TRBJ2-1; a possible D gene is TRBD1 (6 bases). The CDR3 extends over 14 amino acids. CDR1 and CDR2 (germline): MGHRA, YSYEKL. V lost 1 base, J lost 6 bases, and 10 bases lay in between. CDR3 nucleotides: TGCGCCAGCAGCCAAGGGGTAGGGGGCAATGAGCAGTTCTTC. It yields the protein CASSQGVGGNEQFF.

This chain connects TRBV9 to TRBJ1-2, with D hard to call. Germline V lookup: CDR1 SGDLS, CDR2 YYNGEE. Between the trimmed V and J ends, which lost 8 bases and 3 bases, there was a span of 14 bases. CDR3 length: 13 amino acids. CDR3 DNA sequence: TGTGCCAGACTGACGGAGAGGGACTATGGCTACACCTTC. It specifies CARLTERDYGYTF.

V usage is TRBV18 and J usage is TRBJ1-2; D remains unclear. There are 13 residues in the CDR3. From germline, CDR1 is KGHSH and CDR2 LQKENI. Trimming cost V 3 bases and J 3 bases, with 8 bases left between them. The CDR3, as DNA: TGTGCCAGCTCACCTGACCCCGACTATGGCTACACCTTC. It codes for CASSPDPDYGYTF.

The CDR3 DNA reads TGCAGTGCTATCCGGGGGCACGGTAAAGAGACCCAGTACTTC. Translated, it gives CSAIRGHGKETQYF. V and J are TRBV20-1 and TRBJ2-5; tentatively, D is TRBD1 or TRBD2 (6 bases each). The CDR3 consists of 14 residues. Between the trimmed V and J ends, which lost 4 bases and 3 bases, there was a span of 15 bases. Per the germline V gene, CDR1 is DFQATT and CDR2 is SNEGSKA (reference sequence).

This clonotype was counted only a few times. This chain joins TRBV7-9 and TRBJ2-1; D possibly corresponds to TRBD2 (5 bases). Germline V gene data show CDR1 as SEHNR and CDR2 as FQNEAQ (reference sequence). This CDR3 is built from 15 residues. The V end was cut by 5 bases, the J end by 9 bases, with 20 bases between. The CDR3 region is CASSPATGMQGEQFF. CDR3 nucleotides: TGTGCCAGCAGCCCCGCGACCGGGATGCAAGGTGAGCAGTTCTTC.

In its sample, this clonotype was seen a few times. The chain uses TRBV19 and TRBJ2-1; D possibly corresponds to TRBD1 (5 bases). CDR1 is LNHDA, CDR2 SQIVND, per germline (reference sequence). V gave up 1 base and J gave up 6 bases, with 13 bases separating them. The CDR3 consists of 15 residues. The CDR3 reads CASSIGQGRGNEQFF. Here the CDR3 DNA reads TGTGCCAGTAGTATAGGTCAGGGCCGTGGCAATGAGCAGTTCTTC.

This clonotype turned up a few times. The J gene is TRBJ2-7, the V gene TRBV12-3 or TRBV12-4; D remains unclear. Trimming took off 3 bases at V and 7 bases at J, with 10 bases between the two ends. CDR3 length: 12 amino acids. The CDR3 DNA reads TGTGCCAGCAGTTTCGTTCCCCAGGAGCAGTACTTC. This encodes CASSFVPQEQYF.

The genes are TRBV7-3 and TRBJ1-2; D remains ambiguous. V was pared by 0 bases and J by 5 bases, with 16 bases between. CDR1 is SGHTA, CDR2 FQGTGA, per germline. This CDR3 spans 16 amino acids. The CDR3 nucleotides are TGTGCCAGCAGCTTAACGGGAGGGATGAGTTTTTATGGCTACACCTTC. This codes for CASSLTGGMSFYGYTF.

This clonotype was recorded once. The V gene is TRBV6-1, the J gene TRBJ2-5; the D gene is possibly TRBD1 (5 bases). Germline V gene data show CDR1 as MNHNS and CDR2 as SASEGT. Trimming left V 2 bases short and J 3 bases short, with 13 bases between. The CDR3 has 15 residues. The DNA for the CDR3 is TGTGCCAGCAGTGAATTGTGGACACCGGAAGAGACCCAGTACTTC. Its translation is CASSELWTPEETQYF.

CDR3 amino acids: CASSLARGGFGELFF. In nucleotides, the CDR3 is TGTGCCAGCAGTTTGGCCAGGGGTGGGTTCGGGGAGCTGTTTTTT. The chain is built from TRBV12-3 or TRBV12-4 and TRBJ2-2, with TRBD1 as a possible D gene (6 bases). This CDR3 comprises 15 residues. Trimming stripped 3 bases from V and 7 bases from J, with 15 bases between.

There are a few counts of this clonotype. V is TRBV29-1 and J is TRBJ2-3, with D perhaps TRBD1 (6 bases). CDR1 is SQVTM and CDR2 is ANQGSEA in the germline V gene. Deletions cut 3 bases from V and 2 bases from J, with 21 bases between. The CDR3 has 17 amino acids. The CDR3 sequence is CSVDPWGPGQPTDTQYF. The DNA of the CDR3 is TGCAGCGTTGATCCCTGGGGCCCGGGACAACCCACAGATACGCAGTATTTT.

CDR3 residues: CATSRISGWVADTGELFF. CDR3 sequence (DNA): TGTGCCACCAGCAGGATTTCAGGGTGGGTCGCGGACACCGGGGAGCTGTTTTTT. The rearrangement links TRBV15 to TRBJ2-2; D is possibly TRBD1 (5 bases). The CDR3 runs to 18 residues. Trimming pared 3 bases from V and 3 bases from J, leaving 20 bases between. CDR1 and CDR2 from the germline V gene are LNHNV and YYDKDF (reference sequence).

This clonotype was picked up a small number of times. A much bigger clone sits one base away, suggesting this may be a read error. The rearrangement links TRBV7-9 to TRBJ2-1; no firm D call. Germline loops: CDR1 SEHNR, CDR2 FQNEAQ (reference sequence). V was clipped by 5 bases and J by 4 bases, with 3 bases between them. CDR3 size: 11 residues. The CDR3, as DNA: TGTGCCAGCAGCAGGTACAATGAGCAGTTCTTC. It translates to CASSRYNEQFF.

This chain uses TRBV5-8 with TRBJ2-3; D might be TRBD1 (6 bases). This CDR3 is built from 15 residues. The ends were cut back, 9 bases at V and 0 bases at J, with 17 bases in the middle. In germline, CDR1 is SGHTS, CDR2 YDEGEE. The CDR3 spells CAIQAGTKSTDTQYF. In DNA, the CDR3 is TGTGCCATCCAAGCCGGGACAAAGAGCACAGATACGCAGTATTTT. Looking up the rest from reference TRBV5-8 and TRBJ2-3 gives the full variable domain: EAGVTQSPTHLIKTRGQQATLRCSPISGHTSVYWYQQALGLGLQFLLWYDEGEERNRGNFPPRFSGRQFPNYSSELNVNALELEDSALYLCAIQAGTKSTDTQYFGPGTRLTVL.

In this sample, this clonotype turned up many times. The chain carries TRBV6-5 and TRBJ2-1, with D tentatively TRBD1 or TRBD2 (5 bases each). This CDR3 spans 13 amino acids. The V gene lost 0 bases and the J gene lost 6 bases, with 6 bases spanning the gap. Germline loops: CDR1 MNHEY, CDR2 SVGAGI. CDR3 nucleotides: TGTGCCAGCAGTTACTCCGGGGCCAATGAGCAGTTCTTC. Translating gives CASSYSGANEQFF.

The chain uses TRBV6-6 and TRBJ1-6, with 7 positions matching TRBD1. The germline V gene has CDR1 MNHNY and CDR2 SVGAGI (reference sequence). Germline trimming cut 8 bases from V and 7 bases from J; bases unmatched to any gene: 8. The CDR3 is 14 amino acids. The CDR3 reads CASHRGALNSPLHF. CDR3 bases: TGTGCCAGCCACAGGGGAGCCCTAAATTCACCCCTCCACTTT.

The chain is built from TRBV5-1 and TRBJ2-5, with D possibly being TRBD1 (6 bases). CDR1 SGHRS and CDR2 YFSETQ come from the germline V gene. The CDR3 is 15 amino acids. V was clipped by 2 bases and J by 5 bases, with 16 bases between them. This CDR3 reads CASSLQGGSKETQYF. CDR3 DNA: TGCGCCAGCAGCTTACAGGGTGGTTCCAAGGAGACCCAGTACTTC.

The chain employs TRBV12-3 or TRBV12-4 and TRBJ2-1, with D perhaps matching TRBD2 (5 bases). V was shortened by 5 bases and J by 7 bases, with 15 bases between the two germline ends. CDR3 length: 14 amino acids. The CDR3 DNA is TGTGCCAGCAGTCCAGAAAACCTAGCAAATGAGCAGTTCTTC. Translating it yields CASSPENLANEQFF.

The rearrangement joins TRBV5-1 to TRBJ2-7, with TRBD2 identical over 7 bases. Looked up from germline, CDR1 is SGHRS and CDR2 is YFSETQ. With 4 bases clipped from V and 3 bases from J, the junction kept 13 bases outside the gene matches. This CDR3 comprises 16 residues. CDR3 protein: CASSPAGGGMGYEQYV. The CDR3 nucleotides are TGCGCCAGCAGCCCCGCCGGCGGGGGAATGGGCTACGAGCAGTACGTC.

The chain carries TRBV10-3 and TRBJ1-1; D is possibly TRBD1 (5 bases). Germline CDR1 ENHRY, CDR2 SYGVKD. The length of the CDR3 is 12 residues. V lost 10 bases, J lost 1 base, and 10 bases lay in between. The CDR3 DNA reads TGTGCCAACCGGGGGGGGAACACTGAAGCTTTCTTT. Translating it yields CANRGGNTEAFF.

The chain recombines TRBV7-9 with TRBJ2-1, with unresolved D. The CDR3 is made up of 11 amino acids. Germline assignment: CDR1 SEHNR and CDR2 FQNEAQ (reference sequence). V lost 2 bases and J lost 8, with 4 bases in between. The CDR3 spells CASSLFHEQFF. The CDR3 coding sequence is TGTGCCAGCAGCTTATTCCATGAGCAGTTCTTC.

In DNA, the CDR3 is TGTGCCAGCAGTTTAGGGATTCTAGTAGGCAGGGTAATCTACGAGCAGTACTTC. Encoded protein: CASSLGILVGRVIYEQYF. This sequence joins TRBV28 and TRBJ2-7; a weak D match, TRBD1 (5 bases). The germline V gene encodes CDR1 MDHEN and CDR2 SYDVKM. V lost 2 bases to trimming and J lost 3 bases, with 23 bases between them. This CDR3 is built from 18 residues.

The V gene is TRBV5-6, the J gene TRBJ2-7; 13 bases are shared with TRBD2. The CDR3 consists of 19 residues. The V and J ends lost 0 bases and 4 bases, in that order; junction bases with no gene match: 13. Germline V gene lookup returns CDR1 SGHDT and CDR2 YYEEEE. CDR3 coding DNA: TGTGCCAGCAGCTTGGGGGAGGGTGGACTAGCGGGGGTCTCGTACGAGCAGTACGTC. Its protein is CASSLGEGGLAGVSYEQYV.

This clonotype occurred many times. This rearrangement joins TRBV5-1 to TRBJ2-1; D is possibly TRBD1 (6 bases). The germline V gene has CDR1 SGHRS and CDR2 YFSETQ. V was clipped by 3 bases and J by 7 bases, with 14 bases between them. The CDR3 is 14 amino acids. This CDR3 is CASSSQGLGNEQFF. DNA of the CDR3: TGCGCCAGCAGCTCTCAGGGGTTAGGGAATGAGCAGTTCTTC.